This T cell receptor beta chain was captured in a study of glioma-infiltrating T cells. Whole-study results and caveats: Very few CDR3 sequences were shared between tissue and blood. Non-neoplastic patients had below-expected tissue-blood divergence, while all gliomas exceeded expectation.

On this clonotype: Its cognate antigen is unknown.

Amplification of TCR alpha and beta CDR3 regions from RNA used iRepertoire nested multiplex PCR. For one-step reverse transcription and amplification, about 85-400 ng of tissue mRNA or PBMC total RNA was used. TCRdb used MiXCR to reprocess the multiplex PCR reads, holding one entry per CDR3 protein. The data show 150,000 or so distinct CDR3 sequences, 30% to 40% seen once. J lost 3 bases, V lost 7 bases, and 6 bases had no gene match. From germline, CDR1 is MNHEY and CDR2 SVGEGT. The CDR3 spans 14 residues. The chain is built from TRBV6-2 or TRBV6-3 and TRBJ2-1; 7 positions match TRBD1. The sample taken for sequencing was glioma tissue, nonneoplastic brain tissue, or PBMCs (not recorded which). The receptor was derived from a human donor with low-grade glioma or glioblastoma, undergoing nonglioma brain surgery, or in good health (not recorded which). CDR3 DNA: TGTGCCAGCAAATGGGACAGACTCTACAATGAGCAGTTCTTC. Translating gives CASKWDRLYNEQFF.